This passage covers 24 T cell receptor beta chains from one sample sequenced in a study of blood T cells in healthy people across ages. Through a sample-barcoded 5' primer and a J-beta primer mix, a second PCR was run for roughly 7 to 12 cycles. TCRdb reprocessed the 5' RACE reads via MiXCR and lists one record per CDR3 protein. The sample holds around 800,000 distinct CDR3 sequences, more than 35% seen once. Sequences were obtained from blood. The receptors here all came from an older man in good health.

This chain joins TRBV10-3 and TRBJ2-5, with TRBD2 matching 9 bases. Germline CDR1 and CDR2: ENHRY and SYGVKD. The J segment lost 11 bases and the V segment lost 0 bases, leaving 13 bases of the junction unmatched. The CDR3 is 16 residues long. CDR3 region: CAISESSSGENAEQYF. CDR3 coding DNA: TGTGCCATCAGTGAGTCATCTAGCGGGGAGAACGCTGAGCAGTACTTC.

On this clonotype itself: A much larger clone differs by one base, so this may be a read error. This chain joins TRBV10-3 and TRBJ2-7; TRBD2 is a possible D gene (6 bases). The germline V gene has CDR1 ENHRY and CDR2 SYGVKD. The CDR3 totals 13 residues. V lost 5 bases, J lost 4 bases, and 12 bases lay in between. CDR3 bases: TGTGCCATCAGTAAGGGGACTCCATACGAGCAGTACTTC. Translation: CAISKGTPYEQYF.

The genes are TRBV20-1 and TRBJ2-3; D is perhaps TRBD1 (6 bases). Per germline, CDR1 DFQATT and CDR2 SNEGSKA (reference sequence). With 1 base removed from V and 5 bases from J, the gap between germline ends came to 13 bases. The CDR3 is 14 residues long. The CDR3 DNA reads as TGCAGTGCTAGAGGGGACAAAGGGCTAGATACGCAGTATTTT. Residues: CSARGDKGLDTQYF.

The V and J genes are TRBV20-1 and TRBJ2-4; D not resolved. Trimming removed 5 bases at V and 0 bases at J, with 14 bases between. The CDR3 consists of 15 residues. From germline, CDR1 is DFQATT and CDR2 SNEGSKA (reference sequence). The CDR3 region has the DNA TGCAGTGCTGGGATCGCACAGCTAGCCAAAAACATTCAGTACTTC. This encodes CSAGIAQLAKNIQYF.

This clonotype was seen ten or more times. The J gene is TRBJ2-5, the V gene TRBV10-3; no definite D call. The end of the DNA is better explained by TRBJ2-7, so the J call may be wrong. CDR1 is ENHRY and CDR2 is SYGVKD in the germline V gene. The CDR3 runs 12 residues. This CDR3 is CAISESSLEQYF. In DNA, the CDR3 is TGTGCCATCAGTGAGTCGTCCCTCGAGCAGTACTTC.

The chain uses TRBV20-1 and TRBJ1-2; 7 nucleotides line up with TRBD1. Germline CDR1 DFQATT, CDR2 SNEGSKA (reference sequence). The CDR3 consists of 11 residues. Trimming cost V 4 bases and J 8 bases; bases outside gene matches: 4. The CDR3 spells CSAIQGRGYTF. The CDR3 bases are TGCAGTGCTATACAGGGGAGAGGCTACACCTTC.

This clonotype was detected only a few times. V gene TRBV7-2 combines with J gene TRBJ2-3; 12 bases are a match to TRBD2. CDR3 length: 16 amino acids. V was clipped by 5 bases and J by 3 bases; unmatched bases: 6. The V gene's germline CDR1 is SGHTA and CDR2 FQGNSA. CDR3 DNA sequence: TGTGCCAGCAGCCCAAGGACTAGCGGGGTTACAGATACGCAGTATTTT. Its protein product is CASSPRTSGVTDTQYF.

This chain joins TRBV9 and TRBJ2-6, with D possibly TRBD1 on 6 matching bases. Germline V gives CDR1 SGDLS, CDR2 YYNGEE. This CDR3 contains 18 residues. Trimming removed 4 bases at V and 4 bases at J, with 21 bases between. DNA of the CDR3: TGTGCCAGCAGCAAAGGACAGTTCTTCGGTACCGGGGCCAACGTCCTGACTTTC. Its protein product is CASSKGQFFGTGANVLTF.

In regard to this clonotype: A much larger clone differs from this one at a single base, so this may be a read error. The gene calls are TRBV12-3 or TRBV12-4 and TRBJ1-2; 9 nucleotides agree with TRBD1. CDR3 length equals 15 residues. Germline trimming cut 6 bases from V and 2 bases from J; bases unmatched to any gene: 7. This chain's CDR3 is CASRDDRGSNYGYTF. In DNA, the CDR3 is TGTGCCAGCAGAGACGACAGGGGGTCCAACTATGGCTACACCTTC.

V and J are TRBV7-2 and TRBJ1-2, with a weak D call TRBD1 (5 bases). Germline V CDR1 and CDR2: SGHTA, FQGNSA. With 1 base removed from V and 8 bases from J, the gap between germline ends came to 11 bases. This CDR3 is built from 13 residues. Here the CDR3 reads CASSLEFWDGYTF. The CDR3 DNA follows: TGTGCCAGCAGCTTAGAATTCTGGGACGGCTACACCTTC.

The V and J genes are TRBV6-1 and TRBJ1-1, with unresolved D. The CDR3 totals 13 residues. Trimming took off 3 bases at V and 1 base at J, with 6 bases between the two ends. Germline V CDR1 and CDR2: MNHNS, SASEGT. This CDR3 reads CASSEKGNTEAFF. For the CDR3, the DNA is TGTGCCAGCAGTGAGAAGGGGAACACTGAAGCTTTCTTT.

The chain recombines TRBV5-1 with TRBJ2-7, with D perhaps TRBD1 or TRBD2 (5 bases each). V was cut by 7 bases and J by 0 bases, with 17 bases left in between. The CDR3 runs to 15 residues. Germline V gene lookup returns CDR1 SGHRS and CDR2 YFSETQ. The CDR3 is CASCPRDGLSYEQYF. The CDR3 DNA reads as TGCGCCAGCTGCCCCCGGGACGGACTCTCCTACGAGCAGTACTTC.

A few counts support this clonotype. The chain employs TRBV12-3 or TRBV12-4 and TRBJ2-5; 10 nucleotides agree with TRBD1. TRBJ2-7 matches the DNA end more closely, so the J call is doubtful. CDR3 length equals 15 residues. The CDR3 coding sequence is TGTGCCAGCAGTGACCCCGGGACAGGGGTCTACGAGCAGTACTTC. Residues: CASSDPGTGVYEQYF.

In this sample, this clonotype turned up a few times. The chain has TRBV20-1 and TRBJ1-2; 8 bases are shared with TRBD1. The V segment lost 0 bases and the J segment 8 bases; nucleotides outside the gene matches: 11. Germline lookup yields CDR1 DFQATT and CDR2 SNEGSKA (reference sequence). The CDR3 has 15 residues. The CDR3 DNA reads as TGCAGTGCTAGAGATGTCCGACAGGGGCAAGGAGGCTACACCTTC. This sequence encodes CSARDVRQGQGGYTF.

About this clonotype itself: A read error is possible here, since a much larger clone lies one base away. V is TRBV29-1 and J is TRBJ2-5; 9 bases fit TRBD2. With V trimmed by 4 bases and J by 14 bases, 17 bases remained unmatched. CDR1 is SQVTM and CDR2 is ANQGSEA in the germline V gene. The CDR3 is 14 amino acids. CDR3 residues: CSVVGAGGPYEHYF. CDR3 bases: TGCAGCGTTGTAGGAGCGGGAGGACCTTACGAGCATTACTTC.

The rearrangement joins TRBV5-1 to TRBJ2-5; D might be TRBD1 (6 bases). The CDR3 runs 13 residues. Trimming left V 10 bases short and J 4 bases short, with 17 bases between. The germline V gene encodes CDR1 SGHRS and CDR2 YFSETQ. This CDR3 reads CASCTGGRETQYF. CDR3 nucleotide sequence: TGCGCCTCCTGTACTGGGGGCCGAGAGACCCAGTACTTC.

V usage is TRBV5-6 and J usage is TRBJ2-1; 7 nucleotides line up with TRBD2. Losses at the gene ends were 5 bases for V and 1 base for J; bases not matched to a gene: 6. CDR1 is SGHDT, CDR2 YYEEEE, per germline. This CDR3 comprises 15 residues. In nucleotides, the CDR3 is TGTGCCAGCAGGAGGAGCGGGACTTCCTACAATGAGCAGTTCTTC. Amino acid sequence: CASRRSGTSYNEQFF.

DNA for the CDR3: TGTGCCAGCAGCATACGCGCTAGCAGAGATGAGCAGTTCTTC. This sequence encodes CASSIRASRDEQFF. J is TRBJ2-1 and V is TRBV14; D possibly corresponds to TRBD2 (5 bases). CDR3 length: 14 amino acids. The germline V and J ends were trimmed by 5 bases and 8 bases, with 16 bases remaining between them. CDR1 and CDR2 (germline): SGHDN, FVKESK.

This clonotype was detected only a few times. V gene TRBV6-5 combines with J gene TRBJ1-2; tentative D call: TRBD1 (6 bases). The CDR3 is 14 residues long. Trimming took off 5 bases at V and 2 bases at J, with 12 bases between the two ends. Per the germline V gene, CDR1 is MNHEY and CDR2 is SVGAGI. The CDR3 bases are TGTGCCAGCAGTCGATCAGGGGCGAACTATGGCTACACCTTC. It translates to CASSRSGANYGYTF.

This chain uses TRBV3-1 with TRBJ1-5; 7 positions match TRBD1. The V and J ends lost 3 bases and 0 bases, in that order; junction bases with no gene match: 5. The CDR3 loop spans 16 amino acids. Per the germline V gene, CDR1 is LGHDT and CDR2 is YNNKEL (reference sequence). In DNA form, the CDR3 reads TGTGCCAGCAGCCATTCCGGGACAGCTAGCAATCAGCCCCAGCATTTT. Amino acids: CASSHSGTASNQPQHF.

This clonotype was seen only a few times. The chain links TRBV4-2 to TRBJ2-5; 9 nucleotides agree with TRBD1. V was clipped by 0 bases and J by 5 bases; unmatched bases: 7. Germline V gene lookup returns CDR1 LGHNA and CDR2 YNFKEQ. The CDR3 totals 16 residues. Here the CDR3 DNA reads TGTGCCAGCAGCCAAGACGTACAGGGGGCACGGGAGACCCAGTACTTC. This sequence encodes CASSQDVQGARETQYF.

This clonotype was detected only a few times. The V call is TRBV5-1, the J call TRBJ2-1; D unclear. This CDR3 has 13 residues. V was shortened by 0 bases and J by 5 bases, with 6 bases between the two germline ends. In germline, CDR1 is SGHRS, CDR2 YFSETQ. The CDR3 loop reads CASSLGNNNEQFF. DNA for the CDR3: TGCGCCAGCAGCTTGGGGAATAACAATGAGCAGTTCTTC.

This chain uses TRBV5-1 with TRBJ1-1, with 7 nucleotides matching TRBD1. CDR1 is SGHRS, CDR2 YFSETQ, per germline. The CDR3 consists of 15 residues. V dropped 3 bases and J dropped 1; count of bases not matched to a gene: 6. The CDR3 DNA reads TGCGCCAGCAGCTCTGGGGGACAGAGGAACACTGAAGCTTTCTTT. This encodes CASSSGGQRNTEAFF.

This clonotype was found many times. This may be a read error: a much more frequent sequence differs by one nucleotide. The chain couples TRBV29-1 to TRBJ1-2; perhaps TRBD1 as D (6 bases). Germline values: CDR1 SQVTM, CDR2 ANQGSEA. The CDR3 is 13 amino acids. The germline V and J ends were trimmed by 4 bases and 2 bases, with 11 bases remaining between them. The CDR3 DNA reads as TGCAGCGTTGCGGGGGGACAAAACTATGGCTACACCTTC. This gives the protein CSVAGGQNYGYTF.